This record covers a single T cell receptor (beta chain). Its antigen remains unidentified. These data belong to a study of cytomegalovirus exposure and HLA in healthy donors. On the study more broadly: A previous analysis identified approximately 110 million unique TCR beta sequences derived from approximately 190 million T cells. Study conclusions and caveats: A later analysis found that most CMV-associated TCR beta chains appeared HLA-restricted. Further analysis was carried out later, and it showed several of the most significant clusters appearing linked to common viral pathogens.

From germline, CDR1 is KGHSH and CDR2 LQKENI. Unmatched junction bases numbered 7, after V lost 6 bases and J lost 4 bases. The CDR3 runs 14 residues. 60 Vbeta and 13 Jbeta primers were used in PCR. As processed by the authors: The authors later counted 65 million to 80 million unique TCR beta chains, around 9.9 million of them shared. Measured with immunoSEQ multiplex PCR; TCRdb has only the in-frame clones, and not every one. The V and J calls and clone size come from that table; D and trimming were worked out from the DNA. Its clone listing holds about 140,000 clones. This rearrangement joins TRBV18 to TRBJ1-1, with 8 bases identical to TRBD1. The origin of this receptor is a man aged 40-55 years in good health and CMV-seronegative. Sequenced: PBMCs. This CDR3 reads CASSRGQGFTEAFF. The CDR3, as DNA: TGTGCCAGCTCCCGAGGACAGGGCTTCACTGAAGCTTTCTTT.